The next 3 T cell receptor beta chains were all read from a single sample in a study of blood T cell repertoires in COVID-19. This table comes from immunoSEQ multiplex PCR, and its TCRdb copy is limited to in-frame clones, with some not included. The data show about 190,000 clones, about 85% seen once. Sequencing used peripheral blood. These TCRs come from a young man with acute or convalescent COVID-19.

V usage is TRBV5-4 and J usage is TRBJ1-2; D is unresolved. V lost 3 bases and J 0 bases, leaving 6 bases between the germline ends. In germline, CDR1 is SGHNT, CDR2 YYREEE (reference sequence). CDR3 length: 13 amino acids. CDR3 loop: CASSSTANYGYTF. The CDR3 DNA is TGTGCCAGCAGCTCCACAGCTAACTATGGCTACACCTTC. Full variable domain (outside the CDR3, taken from reference TRBV5-4 and TRBJ1-2): ETGVTQSPTHLIKTRGQQVTLRCSSQSGHNTVSWYQQALGQGPQFIFQYYREEENGRGNFPPRFSGLQFPNYSSELNVNALELDDSALYLCASSSTANYGYTFGSGTRLTVV.

The chain has TRBV27 and TRBJ1-1; D unresolved. Trimming pared 2 bases from V and 1 base from J, leaving 8 bases between. The CDR3 sequence is 14 residues long. CDR1 is MNHEY, CDR2 SMNVEV, per germline (reference sequence). This CDR3 is CASSLQAGNTEAFF. The DNA of the CDR3 is TGTGCCAGCAGTTTACAGGCTGGGAACACTGAAGCTTTCTTT.

The V call is TRBV5-1, the J call TRBJ1-2, with D perhaps matching TRBD1 (5 bases). Germline lookup yields CDR1 SGHRS and CDR2 YFSETQ. The V and J ends lost 3 bases and 2 bases respectively, with 8 bases between them. This CDR3 is built from 13 residues. CDR3 sequence reads: CASSSNRNYGYTF. In DNA, the CDR3 is TGCGCCAGCAGCTCCAACAGGAACTATGGCTACACCTTC.